This record looks at one T cell receptor (beta chain) sequence and its context. Unmatched junction bases numbered 7, after V lost 5 bases and J lost 3 bases. The length of the CDR3 is 15 residues. Germline-derived CDR1 and CDR2 are MNHEY and SVGAGI. These data come from a study of blood T cell repertoires in COVID-19. Assay: immunoSEQ multiplex PCR; the TCRdb copy retains only in-frame clones and omits some. The table has 200,000 to 300,000 clones, about 87% seen once. The chain links TRBV6-5 to TRBJ1-5; 7 positions match TRBD1. This TCR was recovered from a man in his sixties who had recovered from COVID-19. The source material was peripheral blood. The CDR3 loop is CASSRQGGDNQPQHF. CDR3 nucleotides: TGTGCCAGCAGTCGACAGGGTGGGGACAATCAGCCCCAGCATTTT.